Listed below are T cell receptor beta chains from one sample, sequenced in a study of cytomegalovirus exposure and HLA in healthy donors. Sequencing used immunoSEQ multiplex PCR; TCRdb keeps in-frame clones, though not all of them. Of 65,000 to 100,000 clones listed, 76% are singletons. Sequencing was done on a sample of PBMCs. The receptors were sampled from a man between 35 and 55 years old in good health and CMV-seronegative. Each CDR3 is given with its conserved first and last residue. D genes are given only for firm matches. Only part of the rows carry a size: once, few, many, or a class if the clone is expanded.

J,D,size,V,CDR3,DNA
TRBJ2-2,TRBD2,few,TRBV10-3,CAISEGRDWGGELFF,TGTGCCATCAGTGAAGGGAGGGACTGGGGCGGGGAGCTGTTTTTT
TRBJ1-2,NA,NA,TRBV5-1,CASGDSFPLYGYTF,TGCGCCAGCGGTGACTCTTTCCCGCTCTATGGCTACACCTTC
TRBJ1-6,NA,few,TRBV5-6,CASSLRPQGPYNSPLHF,TGTGCCAGCAGCTTGAGGCCCCAGGGCCCCTATAATTCACCCCTCCACTTT
TRBJ2-7,TRBD1,NA,TRBV6-5,CASSESGQGAEQYF,TGTGCCAGCAGTGAATCGGGACAGGGTGCCGAGCAGTACTTC
TRBJ1-5,NA,NA,TRBV5-5,CASSFIRGSISNQPQHF,TGTGCCAGCAGCTTTATTCGGGGGTCCATCAGCAATCAGCCCCAGCATTTT
TRBJ2-1,NA,few,TRBV6-1,CASRTQNEQFF,TGTGCCAGCAGAACACAGAATGAGCAGTTCTTC
TRBJ2-5,TRBD2,once,TRBV7-2,CASSLPRGALETQYF,TGTGCCAGCAGCTTACCGCGGGGGGCCCTGGAGACCCAGTACTTC
TRBJ2-3,NA,NA,TRBV15,CATSRVFTNTQYF,TGTGCCACCAGCAGAGTTTTTACAAATACGCAGTATTTT
TRBJ1-1,TRBD1,NA,TRBV5-1,CASSMSIRGMSTEAFF,TGCGCCAGCAGCATGTCCATCAGGGGGATGAGCACTGAAGCTTTCTTT
TRBJ1-2,NA,few,TRBV6-5,CASSYSRVNYGYTF,TGTGCCAGCAGTTACTCACGGGTTAACTATGGCTACACCTTC
TRBJ2-1,TRBD2,NA,TRBV7-2,CASSFGLAGNEQFF,TGTGCCAGCAGCTTCGGACTAGCGGGGAATGAGCAGTTCTTC
TRBJ2-7,NA,once,TRBV28,CASSFNDEQYF,TGTGCCAGCAGTTTCAATGACGAGCAGTACTTC
TRBJ1-1,TRBD1,NA,TRBV7-9,CASSLQGQGALGAFF,TGTGCCAGCAGCTTACAGGGACAGGGGGCTTTAGGAGCTTTCTTT
TRBJ2-7,NA,NA,TRBV19,CASSWGAYEQYF,TGTGCCAGTAGTTGGGGAGCCTACGAGCAGTACTTC
TRBJ2-7,NA,NA,TRBV11-2,CASSNVMSGSYEQYF,TGTGCCAGCAGCAATGTGATGTCGGGCTCCTACGAGCAGTACTTC
TRBJ1-5,NA,few,TRBV5-1,CASSPYSSEDNQPQHF,TGCGCCAGCAGCCCATACAGCTCAGAAGACAATCAGCCCCAGCATTTT
TRBJ2-2,TRBD2,NA,TRBV19,CASRDYSGELFF,TGTGCCAGTCGGGACTATTCCGGGGAGCTGTTTTTT
TRBJ2-7,NA,NA,TRBV29-1,CSVELASYEQYF,TGCAGCGTTGAATTGGCCTCCTACGAGCAGTACTTC
TRBJ2-5,TRBD2,NA,TRBV7-2,CASSLIRLAGDQETQYF,TGTGCCAGCAGCTTAATTCGGCTAGCGGGGGACCAAGAGACCCAGTACTTC
TRBJ2-3,NA,NA,TRBV7-7,CASSLLVADTQYF,TGTGCCAGCAGCCTACTAGTGGCAGATACGCAGTATTTT
TRBJ2-1,NA,NA,TRBV5-4,CASSLPGRDKYNEQFF,TGTGCCAGCAGCTTGCCTGGGCGGGATAAGTACAATGAGCAGTTCTTC
TRBJ1-4,TRBD1,few,TRBV7-9,CASSFDRGLNEKLFF,TGTGCCAGCAGCTTCGACAGGGGGCTTAATGAAAAACTGTTTTTT
TRBJ1-3,TRBD1,NA,TRBV7-9,CASSPIWDSSGNTIYF,TGTGCCAGCAGCCCCATCTGGGACAGCTCTGGAAACACCATATATTTT
TRBJ1-5,TRBD1,NA,TRBV19,CASKSTGYQPQHF,TGTGCCAGTAAGTCGACAGGGTATCAGCCCCAGCATTTT
TRBJ2-7,TRBD1,NA,TRBV5-1,CASSSGQGTYEQYF,TGCGCCAGCAGCTCGGGACAGGGCACCTACGAGCAGTACTTC
TRBJ2-2,NA,NA,TRBV11-1,CASSHEGANTGELFF,TGTGCCAGCAGCCACGAGGGAGCGAACACCGGGGAGCTGTTTTTT
TRBJ2-1,NA,NA,TRBV7-9,CASSLGGQDNNEQFF,TGTGCCAGCAGCTTAGGGGGCCAGGATAACAATGAGCAGTTCTTC
TRBJ1-2,TRBD1,NA,TRBV4-1,CASKPDPDAAGGLGYGYTF,TGCGCCAGCAAACCAGATCCAGATGCAGCAGGGGGCTTAGGCTATGGCTACACCTTC
TRBJ2-5,NA,NA,TRBV7-9,CASSRGQETQYF,TGTGCCAGCAGCCGGGGACAAGAGACCCAGTACTTC
TRBJ1-3,NA,NA,TRBV5-5,CASIPRTAGNTIYF,TGTGCCAGCATCCCTCGTACAGCTGGAAACACCATATATTTT
TRBJ2-7,TRBD1,NA,TRBV10-3,CAISEQTGTEQYF,TGTGCCATCAGTGAACAGACAGGGACCGAGCAGTACTTC
TRBJ2-5,TRBD2,NA,TRBV6-4,CASSKIAGSSETQYF,TGTGCCAGCAGTAAAATAGCGGGGTCGTCAGAGACCCAGTACTTC
TRBJ1-1,NA,NA,TRBV7-9,CASSLRGTEAFF,TGTGCCAGCAGCCTACGGGGCACTGAAGCTTTCTTT
TRBJ2-1,NA,NA,TRBV7-3,CASSLSWTVINNEQFF,TGTGCCAGCAGCTTGTCCTGGACAGTAATAAACAATGAGCAGTTCTTC
TRBJ2-1,TRBD2,NA,TRBV6-1,CASSEATGGADEQFF,TGTGCCAGCAGTGAAGCTACCGGGGGGGCAGATGAGCAGTTCTTC
TRBJ2-1,NA,NA,TRBV27,CASSPDILTYNEQFF,TGTGCCAGCAGTCCAGACATCCTTACCTACAATGAGCAGTTCTTC
TRBJ1-5,TRBD1,NA,TRBV11-2,CASSLGSGTGDFNQPQHF,TGTGCCAGCAGCTTAGGTTCCGGGACAGGGGACTTCAATCAGCCCCAGCATTTT
TRBJ2-1,TRBD1,NA,TRBV7-3,CASSWTGGYNEQFF,TGTGCCAGCAGCTGGACAGGGGGGTACAATGAGCAGTTCTTC
TRBJ2-1,TRBD2,NA,TRBV7-7,CASSLGDSGYNEQFF,TGTGCCAGCAGCTTAGGAGATAGCGGGTACAATGAGCAGTTCTTC
TRBJ2-7,TRBD1,NA,TRBV13,CASSFQGQNEQYF,TGTGCCAGCAGCTTTCAGGGACAGAACGAGCAGTACTTC
TRBJ2-3,NA,NA,TRBV12-5,CASGTATDTQYF,TGTGCTAGTGGGACAGCCACAGATACGCAGTATTTT
TRBJ2-2,NA,NA,TRBV6-1,CASSDQGYTGELFF,TGTGCCAGCAGTGATCAGGGATACACCGGGGAGCTGTTTTTT
TRBJ1-2,NA,NA,TRBV6-6,CASSNLDRYYTF,TGTGCCAGCAGTAACCTCGACAGATACTACACCTTC